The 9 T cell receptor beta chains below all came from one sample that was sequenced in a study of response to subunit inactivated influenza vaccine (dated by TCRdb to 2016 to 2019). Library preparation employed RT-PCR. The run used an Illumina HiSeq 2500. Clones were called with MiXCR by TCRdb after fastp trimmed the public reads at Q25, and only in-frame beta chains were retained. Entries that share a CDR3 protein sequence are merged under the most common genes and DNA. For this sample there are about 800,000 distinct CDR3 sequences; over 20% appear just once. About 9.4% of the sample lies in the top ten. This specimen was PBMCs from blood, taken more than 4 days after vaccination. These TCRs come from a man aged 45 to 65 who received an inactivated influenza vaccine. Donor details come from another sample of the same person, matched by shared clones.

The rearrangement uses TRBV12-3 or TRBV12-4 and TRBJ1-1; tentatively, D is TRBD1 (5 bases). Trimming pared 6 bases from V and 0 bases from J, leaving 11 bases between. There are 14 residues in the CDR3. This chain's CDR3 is CASRAGSMNTEAFF. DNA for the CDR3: TGTGCCAGCAGGGCAGGGTCCATGAACACTGAAGCTTTCTTT.

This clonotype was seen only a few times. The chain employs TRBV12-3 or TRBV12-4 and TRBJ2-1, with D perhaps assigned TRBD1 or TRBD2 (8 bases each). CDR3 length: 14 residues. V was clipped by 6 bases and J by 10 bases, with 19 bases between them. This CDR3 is CASRSDRGGREQFF. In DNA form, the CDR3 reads TGTGCCAGCAGGTCTGACAGGGGCGGGAGGGAGCAGTTCTTC.

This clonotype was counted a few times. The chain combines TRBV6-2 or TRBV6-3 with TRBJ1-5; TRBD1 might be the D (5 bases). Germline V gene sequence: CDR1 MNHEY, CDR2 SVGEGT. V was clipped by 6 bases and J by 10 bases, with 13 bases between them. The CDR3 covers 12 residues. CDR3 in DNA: TGTGCCAGCAGCCCGGGACCGGTTCCCCAGCATTTT. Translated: CASSPGPVPQHF.

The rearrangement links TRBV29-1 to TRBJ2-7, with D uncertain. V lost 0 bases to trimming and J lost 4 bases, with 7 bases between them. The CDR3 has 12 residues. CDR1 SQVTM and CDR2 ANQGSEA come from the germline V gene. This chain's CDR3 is CSVEDWQYEQYF. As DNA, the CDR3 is TGCAGCGTTGAAGATTGGCAGTACGAGCAGTACTTC.

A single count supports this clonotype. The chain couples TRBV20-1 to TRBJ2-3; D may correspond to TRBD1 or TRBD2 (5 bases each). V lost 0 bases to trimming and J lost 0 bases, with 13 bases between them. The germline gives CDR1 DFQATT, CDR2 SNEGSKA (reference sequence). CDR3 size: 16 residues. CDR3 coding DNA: TGCAGTGCTAGAGATCGGCGCAGGGACAGCACAGATACGCAGTATTTT. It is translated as CSARDRRRDSTDTQYF.

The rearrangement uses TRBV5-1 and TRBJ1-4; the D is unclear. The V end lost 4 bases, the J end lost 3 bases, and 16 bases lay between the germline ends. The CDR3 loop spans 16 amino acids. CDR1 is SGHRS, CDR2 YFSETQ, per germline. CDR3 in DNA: TGCGCCAGCAGCCCGGGATCACCCTCGGCTAATGAAAAACTGTTTTTT. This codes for CASSPGSPSANEKLFF.

The CDR3 DNA follows: TGTGCCAGCAGTGGCGGGGCAGGGAGCGAGCAGTACTTC. Its translation is CASSGGAGSEQYF. The V gene is TRBV12-3 or TRBV12-4, the J gene TRBJ2-7; a possible D gene is TRBD2 (6 bases). This CDR3 region has 13 residues. V gave up 5 bases and J gave up 6 bases, with 14 bases separating them.

CDR3: CASRLRGPTRDEQYF. CDR3 DNA sequence: TGTGCCAGCAGGCTTCGGGGGCCCACCCGGGACGAGCAGTACTTC. The chain recombines TRBV6-1 with TRBJ2-7; either TRBD1 or TRBD2 may fit D (6 bases each). Germline V lookup: CDR1 MNHNS, CDR2 SASEGT. The CDR3 is 15 amino acids. Trimming shortened V by 6 bases and J by 5 bases, and 20 bases separated the two germline ends.

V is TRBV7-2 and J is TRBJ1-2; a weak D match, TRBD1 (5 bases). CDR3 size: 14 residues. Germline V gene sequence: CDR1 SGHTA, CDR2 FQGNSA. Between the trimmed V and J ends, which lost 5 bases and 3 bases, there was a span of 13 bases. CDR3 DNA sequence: TGTGCCAGCAGCCCCACCGGCAGGGACTATGGCTACACCTTC. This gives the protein CASSPTGRDYGYTF.